These 19 T cell receptor beta chains came from one sample sequenced in a study of cytomegalovirus exposure and HLA in healthy donors (dated by TCRdb to the late 2010s). The method was the immunoSEQ multiplex PCR assay. For the multiplex PCR, a mixture combining 60 forward primers for TCR Vbeta segments and 13 reverse primers for TCR Jbeta segments was used. Not all clones reach the TCRdb copy of this immuneACCESS table, which keeps in-frame sequences only. Checked studies attribute under half of the gap to unresolved V genes and leave the rest unexplained. Here the sample has 120,000 or so clones; approximately 78% occur a single time. The top ten constitute approximately 11% of the sample. Sequencing used PBMCs. Every receptor here comes from a man aged 25-40 years in good health and CMV-seropositive.

Details on this clone: At one of its ends the junction is not consistent with the germline gene, which may arise from a read error. The CDR3 DNA follows: TGTGCTAGCAGCCCGGGACAGGGCCTCTACAATGAGCAGTTCTTC. It is translated as CASSPGQGLYNEQFF. The V and J genes are TRBV7-7 and TRBJ2-1; 9 nucleotides line up with TRBD1. Germline CDR1 and CDR2: SSHAT and FNYEAQ (reference sequence). The CDR3 has 15 residues.

The J gene is TRBJ2-1, the V gene TRBV6-5, with 11 bases that match TRBD2. Germline V CDR1 and CDR2: MNHEY, SVGAGI. J gave up 3 bases and V 3 bases, and 4 bases lay outside the gene matches. The CDR3 spans 16 residues. Written as DNA, the CDR3 is TGTGCCAGCAGTTATGGGACTAGCGGCAACTACAATGAGCAGTTCTTC. Translated, it gives CASSYGTSGNYNEQFF.

The rearrangement links TRBV28 to TRBJ2-2; TRBD2 matches at 8 bases. V was pared by 3 bases and J by 5 bases, with 5 bases of the junction left unmatched. The length of the CDR3 is 15 residues. CDR1 MDHEN and CDR2 SYDVKM come from the germline V gene. The CDR3 region is CASSLLAGGTGELFF. The CDR3 DNA is TGTGCCAGCAGTTTGCTAGCGGGCGGGACCGGGGAGCTGTTTTTT.

This clone came up once. The chain couples TRBV19 to TRBJ2-7, with TRBD2 matching 11 bases. J was trimmed by 3 bases and V by 5 bases; bases with no gene match: 9. CDR1 is LNHDA and CDR2 is SQIVND in the germline V gene (reference sequence). The CDR3 consists of 16 residues. Here the CDR3 DNA reads TGTGCCAGTAGTTCCCCAGTCACTAGCGGGAGCTACGAGCAGTACTTC. Its protein is CASSSPVTSGSYEQYF.

The chain is built from TRBV19 and TRBJ1-1, with D perhaps matching TRBD1 (5 bases). Germline CDR1 and CDR2: LNHDA and SQIVND (reference sequence). The length of the CDR3 is 13 residues. With 4 bases removed from V and 0 bases from J, the gap between germline ends came to 6 bases. CDR3 coding DNA: TGTGCCAGTAGTACGACAGTGAACACTGAAGCTTTCTTT. It specifies CASSTTVNTEAFF.

CDR3 sequence: CASSHIGTRDAGELFF. CDR3 DNA sequence: TGTGCCAGTAGCCACATAGGGACAAGGGACGCCGGGGAGCTGTTTTTT. The chain is built from TRBV19 and TRBJ2-2, with D perhaps TRBD1 (6 bases). Trimming removed 6 bases from V and 6 bases from J, with 20 bases in between. Germline CDR1 and CDR2: LNHDA and SQIVND (reference sequence). The CDR3 runs to 16 residues.

The chain recombines TRBV7-9 with TRBJ1-4; the match to TRBD1 covers 7 bases. CDR1 is SEHNR and CDR2 is FQNEAQ in the germline V gene (reference sequence). The V segment lost 4 bases and the J segment 3 bases; nucleotides outside the gene matches: 8. The CDR3 spans 16 residues. The CDR3 DNA reads TGTGCCAGCAGCTCGACAGGGATTGGGGCTAATGAAAAACTGTTTTTT. It encodes CASSSTGIGANEKLFF.

This clone was observed a handful of times. V and J are TRBV7-9 and TRBJ1-5; D is unclear. V lost 4 bases, J lost 3 bases, and 10 bases lay in between. The CDR3 extends over 14 amino acids. Germline V CDR1 and CDR2: SEHNR, FQNEAQ (reference sequence). CDR3 nucleotides: TGTGCCAGCAGCTCTGGGCAGCCCAATCAGCCCCAGCATTTT. It is translated as CASSSGQPNQPQHF.

The chain recombines TRBV15 with TRBJ2-5; 15 bases are shared with TRBD2. Germline V gene lookup returns CDR1 LNHNV and CDR2 YYDKDF (reference sequence). Trimming took 0 bases from V and 5 from J; bases not matched to a gene: 10. The CDR3 extends over 19 amino acids. Here the CDR3 reads CATSRDFGLAGGPWETQYF. The CDR3 region has the DNA TGTGCCACCAGCAGAGATTTCGGACTAGCGGGAGGGCCCTGGGAGACCCAGTACTTC.

This clone has only a few counts. The chain recombines TRBV30 with TRBJ1-1, with D perhaps matching TRBD1 (5 bases). Germline V lookup: CDR1 GTSNPN, CDR2 SVGIG (reference sequence). The CDR3 extends over 13 amino acids. V shed 5 bases and J shed 3 bases, with 13 bases lying between them. The CDR3 DNA sequence: TGTGCCTGGCAGGTAGGGGTGGACACTGAAGCTTTCTTT. This translates into CAWQVGVDTEAFF. The full variable domain, its missing parts supplied by reference TRBV30 and TRBJ1-1, is SQTIHQWPATLVQPVGSPLSLECTVEGTSNPNLYWYRQAAGRGLQLLFYSVGIGQISSEVPQNLSASRPQDRQFILSSKKLLLSDSGFYLCAWQVGVDTEAFFGQGTRLTVV.

This rearrangement joins TRBV9 to TRBJ1-3, with no clear D. The germline gives CDR1 SGDLS, CDR2 YYNGEE. The V gene lost 2 bases and the J gene lost 2 bases, with 11 bases spanning the gap. This CDR3 comprises 15 residues. The chain's CDR3 is CASSVSGVPGNTIYF. CDR3 bases: TGTGCCAGCAGCGTGTCTGGAGTGCCTGGAAACACCATATATTTT.

The CDR3 DNA reads as TGTGCCAGCAGTTTAGACCCACAGGGGGTTACCCAGTACTTC. The encoded protein is CASSLDPQGVTQYF. The V and J genes are TRBV27 and TRBJ2-5; 8 bases match TRBD1. The trim removed 2 bases at V and 8 bases at J, leaving 7 bases unmatched. CDR1 MNHEY and CDR2 SMNVEV come from the germline V gene (reference sequence). The CDR3 has 14 amino acids.

The rearrangement joins TRBV7-2 to TRBJ2-7; 9 nucleotides agree with TRBD1. V trimming: 5 bases; J trimming: 3 bases; junction bases outside the gene matches: 5. The CDR3 totals 14 residues. Germline V gene data show CDR1 as SGHTA and CDR2 as FQGNSA. CDR3 amino acids: CASSDQTGGYEQYF. CDR3 coding DNA: TGTGCCAGCAGCGACCAGACAGGGGGCTACGAGCAGTACTTC. The full variable domain, with the rest looked up from reference TRBV7-2 and TRBJ2-7, is GAGVSQSPSNKVTEKGKDVELRCDPISGHTALYWYRQSLGQGLEFLIYFQGNSAPDKSGLPSDRFSAERTGGSVSTLTIQRTQQEDSAVYLCASSDQTGGYEQYFGPGTRLTVT.

This clone was seen only once. The chain joins TRBV4-2 to TRBJ2-5; tentatively, D is TRBD2 (6 bases). V was shortened by 0 bases and J by 7 bases, with 12 bases between the two germline ends. CDR1 LGHNA and CDR2 YNFKEQ come from the germline V gene. The CDR3 contains 14 residues. The CDR3 loop reads CASSQDTSSTTQYF. The DNA for the CDR3 is TGTGCCAGCAGCCAAGATACTAGCTCTACGACCCAGTACTTC.

This clone was counted once. J is TRBJ2-3 and V is TRBV7-6, with D possibly being TRBD1 (6 bases). CDR3 length: 13 residues. Germline assignment: CDR1 SGHVS and CDR2 FNYEAQ. With 5 bases removed from V and 5 bases from J, the gap between germline ends came to 11 bases. CDR3: CASSHRVEDTQYF. CDR3 coding DNA: TGTGCCAGCAGCCACAGGGTTGAAGATACGCAGTATTTT. The complete variable domain, with remaining parts taken from reference TRBV7-6 and TRBJ2-3, reads GAGVSQSPRYKVTKRGQDVALRCDPISGHVSLYWYRQALGQGPEFLTYFNYEAQQDKSGLPNDRFSAERPEGSISTLTIQRTEQRDSAMYRCASSHRVEDTQYFGPGTRLTVL.

This chain links TRBV14 with TRBJ2-5, with D perhaps TRBD2 (5 bases). Germline CDR1 reads SGHDN; CDR2 reads FVKESK. Trimming removed 4 bases from V and 1 base from J, with 7 bases in between. The CDR3 length is 13 residues. CDR3 DNA: TGTGCCAGCAGCCCGGGAACCCAAGAGACCCAGTACTTC. Its translation: CASSPGTQETQYF.

This clone has a handful of counts. The chain is built from TRBV10-2 and TRBJ1-1; 11 bases map to TRBD1. The V gene's germline CDR1 is WSHSY and CDR2 SAAADI. Unmatched junction bases numbered 4, after V lost 6 bases and J lost 7 bases. CDR3 size: 13 residues. Written as DNA, the CDR3 is TGCGCCAGCAGCAGGGACAGGGGGGTTGAAGCTTTCTTT. Amino acid sequence: CASSRDRGVEAFF.

This rearrangement joins TRBV19 to TRBJ1-5; D not certain. Trimming took 4 bases from V and 6 from J, leaving 13 bases between them. The V gene's germline CDR1 is LNHDA and CDR2 SQIVND (reference sequence). The CDR3 is made up of 14 amino acids. The CDR3 nucleotides are TGTGCCAGTAGTAAAGAGCTTATGAGTCAGCCCCAGCATTTT. It yields the protein CASSKELMSQPQHF.

The chain links TRBV29-1 to TRBJ2-7; tentative D call: TRBD2 (5 bases). Deletions cut 4 bases from V and 2 bases from J, with 6 bases between. The germline gives CDR1 SQVTM, CDR2 ANQGSEA. This CDR3 is built from 11 residues. The CDR3, as DNA: TGCAGCGTTGCACTAGCCTACGAGCAGTACTTC. Amino acids: CSVALAYEQYF.